The clone carrying this T cell receptor (beta chain) has just a few counts. Alongside a J-beta primer mix, a sample-barcoded 5' primer served in a second PCR lasting about 7 to 12 cycles. Sequencing of every sample gave 3 million or more CDR3-containing paired-end reads. From the 5' RACE reads, TCRdb called clonotypes with MiXCR, one entry per CDR3 protein. The sample carries 550,000 to 750,000 distinct CDR3 sequences, around 21% recorded once. The data are from a study of blood T cells in healthy people across ages. CDR3 length: 15 residues. Germline values: CDR1 MNHEY, CDR2 SVGAGI. Trimming left V 0 bases short and J 0 bases short, with 8 bases between.

The chain is built from TRBV6-5 and TRBJ1-1; TRBD1 is a possible D gene (5 bases). The sequence was collected from a man between 65 and 85 years old in good health. Sequences were obtained from blood. The CDR3 loop reads CASSYSGGVNTEAFF. For the CDR3, the DNA is TGTGCCAGCAGTTACTCGGGAGGGGTGAACACTGAAGCTTTCTTT.